This TCR beta chain was retrieved from a study of blood T cell repertoires in COVID-19. Study-wide context: Samples of COVID-19 (acute and convalescent) were obtained from the United States, Italy and Spain. Nucleic acid was either cDNA or gDNA, and it came from T cells, B-cell-depleted T cells, or PBMCs.

Under the authors' procedure: Reference gene primer amplification gave estimated nucleated cell counts. The assay was immunoSEQ multiplex PCR, and TCRdb's table has in-frame clones only and misses some. The DNA gave D and trimming, while V, J and clone size come from that table. The top ten hold 14% to 15% of the sample, which has fewer than 40,000 clones, around 90% seen once. After removal of 5 bases from V and 7 bases from J, the junction contained 2 bases not matched to a gene. The CDR3 runs 13 residues. Germline CDR1 ENHRY, CDR2 SYGVKD. The origin of this receptor is a man between 60 and 75 years old with active COVID-19. The specimen sequenced was peripheral blood. This chain uses TRBV10-3 with TRBJ2-7; TRBD2 matches 13 bases. The CDR3 sequence: CAISPGLAGEQYF. For the CDR3, the DNA is TGTGCCATCAGTCCGGGACTAGCGGGGGAGCAGTACTTC.